The entry that follows covers one T cell receptor (beta chain) sequence. The data originate from a study of blood T cell repertoires in COVID-19. Study summary: COVID-19 samples collected from the United States, Italy and Spain covered acute and convalescent phases. Sample material is recorded as cDNA or gDNA derived from T cells, B-cell-depleted T cells, or PBMCs.

The V end lost 5 bases, the J end lost 8 bases, and 12 bases lay between the germline ends. The CDR3 spans 13 residues. Germline CDR1 and CDR2: SGHAT and FQNNGV. In the authors' methods: Estimation of nucleated cell counts relied on the amplification of reference gene primers. Only in-frame clones appear in the TCRdb table, and some are missing; sequencing was by immunoSEQ multiplex PCR. V, J and clone size are taken as reported in that table, and D and trimming were inferred from the DNA itself. The repertoire holds around 100,000 clones, with 90% to 95% as singletons. This chain joins TRBV11-2 and TRBJ1-4, with D unresolved. The sequenced sample was peripheral blood. The TCR comes from a man aged 50-59 years with active COVID-19. The CDR3 DNA is TGTGCCAGCAGCCGAGGGTACAGCGAAAAACTGTTTTTT. Translated, it gives CASSRGYSEKLFF.